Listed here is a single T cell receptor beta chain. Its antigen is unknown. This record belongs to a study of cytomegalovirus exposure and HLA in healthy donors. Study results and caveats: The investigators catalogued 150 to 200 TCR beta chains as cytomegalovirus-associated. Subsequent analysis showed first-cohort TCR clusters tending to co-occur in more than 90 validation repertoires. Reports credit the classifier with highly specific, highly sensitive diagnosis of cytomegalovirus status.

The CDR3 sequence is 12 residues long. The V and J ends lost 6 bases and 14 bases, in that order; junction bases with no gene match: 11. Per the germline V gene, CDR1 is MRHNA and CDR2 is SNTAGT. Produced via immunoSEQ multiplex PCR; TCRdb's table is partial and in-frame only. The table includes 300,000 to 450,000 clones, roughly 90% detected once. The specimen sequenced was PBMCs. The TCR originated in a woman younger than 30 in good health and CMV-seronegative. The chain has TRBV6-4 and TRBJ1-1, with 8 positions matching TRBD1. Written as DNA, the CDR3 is TGTGCCAGCAGGGCCGGGACAGGAGGTAAATTCTTT. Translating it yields CASRAGTGGKFF.